The rows below give T cell receptor beta chains drawn from one sample of a study of beta chain features in type 1 diabetes. TCRdb's copy holds only in-frame clones and misses some; the assay was immunoSEQ multiplex PCR. This sample has 150,000 or so clones, with roughly 53% found just once. Sequencing was performed on Tregs from blood. The receptors here all came from a man aged 18 to 35 in good health. The CDR3 runs from the conserved cysteine through the conserved F or W. D genes are given only for firm matches. The size entry is marked missing in some rows and otherwise reads once, few, many or a size class.

d_call,v_call,clone_size,j_call,cdr3_aa,cdr3_nt
.,TRBV15,.,TRBJ2-6,CATSRLLSAGANVLTF,TGTGCCACCAGCAGACTTCTCAGTGCTGGGGCCAACGTCCTGACTTTC
TRBD1,TRBV28,.,TRBJ2-2,CASTQPGQGVGGELFF,TGTGCCAGTACACAACCGGGACAGGGGGTCGGTGGGGAGCTGTTTTTT
.,TRBV7-2,.,TRBJ2-7,CASSSLPAYEQYF,TGTGCCAGCAGCTCCCTCCCCGCCTACGAGCAGTACTTC
TRBD2,TRBV5-1,few,TRBJ2-1,CASSLEAGQYNEQFF,TGCGCCAGCAGCTTGGAAGCGGGGCAATACAATGAGCAGTTCTTC
.,TRBV30,.,TRBJ2-7,CAGTTTYEQYF,TGTGCCGGCACAACGACCTACGAGCAGTACTTC
.,TRBV29-1,few,TRBJ2-7,CSVEGQGYEQYF,TGCAGCGTTGAGGGGCAGGGCTACGAGCAGTACTTC
.,TRBV7-8,once,TRBJ2-7,CASSSRGHQYEQYF,TGTGCCAGCAGCTCCCGGGGACACCAATACGAGCAGTACTTC
.,TRBV27,.,TRBJ2-2,CASSVLAQGGELFF,TGTGCCAGCAGTGTGCTAGCGCAGGGCGGGGAGCTGTTTTTT
.,TRBV5-1,few,TRBJ2-7,CASRSSAREQYF,TGCGCCAGCAGGTCATCAGCGCGGGAGCAGTACTTC
TRBD1,TRBV27,.,TRBJ2-7,CASSLFGTGAALDEQYF,TGTGCCAGCAGTTTATTCGGGACAGGGGCGGCCCTTGACGAGCAGTACTTC
.,TRBV9,.,TRBJ2-3,CASSVGRSAEADTQYF,TGTGCCAGCAGCGTAGGCCGGAGCGCGGAGGCAGATACGCAGTATTTT
.,TRBV19,few,TRBJ1-2,CASSTPRGKTDGYTF,TGTGCCAGTAGTACCCCTAGGGGGAAGACTGATGGCTACACCTTC
TRBD2,TRBV5-1,.,TRBJ2-1,CASSLTSGRGVNEQFF,TGCGCCAGCAGCTTGACTAGCGGGAGGGGGGTCAATGAGCAGTTCTTC
.,TRBV2,.,TRBJ1-2,CASSHGGDYGYTF,TGTGCCAGCAGTCACGGTGGTGACTATGGCTACACCTTC
.,TRBV19,.,TRBJ2-2,CASSMGAGGGELFF,TGTGCCAGTAGTATGGGAGCGGGCGGCGGGGAGCTGTTTTTT
.,TRBV7-9,.,TRBJ2-7,CASSTLSGVYEQYF,TGTGCCAGCAGCACGCTGTCGGGAGTCTACGAGCAGTACTTC
TRBD2,TRBV5-1,few,TRBJ2-7,CASSLGGGTFYEQYF,TGCGCCAGCAGCTTAGGCGGGGGGACATTCTACGAGCAGTACTTC
.,TRBV5-4,.,TRBJ2-3,CASSRERAGVRDTQYF,TGTGCCAGCAGCAGGGAACGGGCAGGGGTACGGGATACGCAGTATTTT
.,TRBV18,few,TRBJ2-1,CASSPPRIAGLSAGNEQFF,TGTGCCAGCTCACCCCCGAGAATTGCAGGTCTCTCGGCCGGCAATGAGCAGTTCTTC
TRBD2,TRBV30,.,TRBJ2-7,CAWTFGGRVYEQYF,TGTGCCTGGACCTTTGGCGGGAGGGTCTACGAGCAGTACTTC
.,TRBV7-6,few,TRBJ2-7,CASSLTGAAEQYF,TGTGCCAGCAGCTTAACTGGGGCGGCCGAGCAGTACTTC
TRBD1,TRBV7-9,few,TRBJ1-2,CASSIPTGDYGYTF,TGTGCCAGCAGCATACCCACAGGGGACTATGGCTACACCTTC
TRBD1,TRBV7-9,.,TRBJ1-2,CASSLGQGVHYGYTF,TGTGCCAGCAGCTTAGGTCAGGGGGTACACTATGGCTACACCTTC
TRBD2,TRBV5-4,.,TRBJ2-7,CASSLSGGSSYEQYF,TGTGCCAGCAGCCTAAGCGGGGGCAGCTCCTACGAGCAGTACTTC
.,TRBV6-1,.,TRBJ2-3,CASSEVPRDTQYF,TGTGCCAGCAGTGAAGTCCCTCGGGATACGCAGTATTTT
.,TRBV5-6,.,TRBJ2-7,CASSLYGQVSSYEQYF,TGTGCCAGCAGCTTGTATGGACAAGTGAGCTCCTACGAGCAGTACTTC
TRBD2,TRBV10-3,few,TRBJ2-1,CAISVGTRHNEQFF,TGTGCCATCAGTGTCGGGACTAGGCACAATGAGCAGTTCTTC
.,TRBV28,.,TRBJ1-5,CASSLVGAGYQPQHF,TGTGCCAGCAGTTTGGTGGGGGCAGGGTACCAGCCCCAGCATTTT
.,TRBV6-1,.,TRBJ2-7,CASSEARNRYYEQYF,TGTGCCAGCAGTGAAGCGCGAAACAGGTACTACGAGCAGTACTTC
.,TRBV7-8,.,TRBJ1-5,CASSLAMSSNQPQHF,TGTGCCAGCAGCTTAGCAATGTCCTCTAATCAGCCCCAGCATTTT
TRBD1,TRBV18,few,TRBJ2-2,CASSPAGTGANTGELFF,TGTGCCAGCTCACCGGCTGGGACAGGCGCGAACACCGGGGAGCTGTTTTTT
.,TRBV25-1,.,TRBJ2-6,CASLGRDSGANVLTF,TGTGCCAGTTTGGGCAGGGATTCTGGGGCCAACGTCCTGACTTTC
TRBD2,TRBV10-3,.,TRBJ2-7,CAIGTSSYEQYF,TGTGCCATTGGGACTAGCAGCTACGAGCAGTACTTC